One and the same sample provided the 17 T cell receptor beta chains below, sequenced in a study of blood T cell repertoires in COVID-19 (dated by TCRdb to about 2020). Libraries were constructed by the immunoSEQ multiplex PCR assay. TCRdb carries this immuneACCESS record with in-frame sequences only. Its versions omit some clonotypes, under half of them owing to an unresolved V gene in the studies checked, with the rest unexplained. The sample contains 230,000 or so clones, roughly 80% of them found a single time. The top ten constitute 6.5% to 9% of the sample. Sequencing was performed on peripheral blood. The source is an elderly woman with COVID-19, enrolled during active disease.

This clone was counted a single time. The chain uses TRBV18 and TRBJ1-2; D possibly corresponds to TRBD1 (5 bases). The germline V gene encodes CDR1 KGHSH and CDR2 LQKENI. The CDR3 is made up of 16 amino acids. The germline V and J ends were trimmed by 3 bases and 2 bases, with 16 bases remaining between them. The CDR3 DNA reads as TGTGCCAGCTCACCGGGACGGGGGGATCCCAACTATGGCTACACCTTC. It codes for CASSPGRGDPNYGYTF.

This sequence joins TRBV28 and TRBJ2-3; 11 positions match TRBD2. This CDR3 contains 19 residues. V trimming: 6 bases; J trimming: 4 bases; junction bases outside the gene matches: 18. Germline CDR1 is MDHEN and CDR2 is SYDVKM. DNA for the CDR3: TGTGCCAGCAGCTTCCCCTTTCTACTAGCGGGAGAGCATCCAGATACGCAGTATTTT. As protein: CASSFPFLLAGEHPDTQYF. The full variable domain, completed using reference TRBV28 and TRBJ2-3, is DVKVTQSSRYLVKRTGEKVFLECVQDMDHENMFWYRQDPGLGLRLIYFSYDVKMKEKGDIPEGYSVSREKKERFSLILESASTNQTSMYLCASSFPFLLAGEHPDTQYFGPGTRLTVL.

As regards this clone: Additional DNA sequences in this sample encode the identical CDR3. The chain recombines TRBV3-1 (or the pseudogene TRBV3-2) with TRBJ2-3; the match to TRBD2 covers 9 bases. Germline V lookup: CDR1 LGHDT, CDR2 YNNKEL (reference sequence). V lost 4 bases and J lost 2; bases outside the gene matches: 4. The CDR3 is 15 amino acids. CDR3 protein: CASSPRGGLTDTQYF. The CDR3 DNA reads TGTGCCAGCAGCCCGCGGGGGGGCCTCACAGATACGCAGTATTTT.

The chain links TRBV4-2 to TRBJ2-7, with 9 bases identical to TRBD1. The CDR3 has 15 amino acids. Germline V gene data show CDR1 as LGHNA and CDR2 as YNFKEQ. J lost 7 bases, V lost 0 bases, and 7 bases had no gene match. The CDR3 reads CASSQDEQGAGEQYF. The DNA of the CDR3 is TGTGCCAGCAGCCAAGATGAACAGGGGGCCGGGGAGCAGTACTTC.

The CDR3 DNA reads as TGCGCCAGCAGTGAGCCCCGGAGGGCCCTTAAGAGAAACACTGAAGCTTTCTTT. This sequence encodes CASSEPRRALKRNTEAFF. V is TRBV10-1 and J is TRBJ1-1; D not certain. The V end was cut by 2 bases, the J end by 2 bases, with 21 bases between. The germline V gene encodes CDR1 WNHNN and CDR2 SYGVQD (reference sequence). The CDR3 covers 18 residues.

The J gene is TRBJ1-1, the V gene TRBV9; 7 nucleotides line up with TRBD1. The junction had 7 bases not matched to a gene; V was cut back by 4 bases and J by 1 base. Germline V CDR1 and CDR2: SGDLS, YYNGEE. The CDR3 length is 15 residues. As DNA, the CDR3 is TGTGCCAGCAGCCCCTCAGGGGGAAGGAACACTGAAGCTTTCTTT. It translates to CASSPSGGRNTEAFF.

The chain joins TRBV7-9 to TRBJ1-6; D is undetermined. Germline V gene lookup returns CDR1 SEHNR and CDR2 FQNEAQ (reference sequence). Between the trimmed V and J ends, which lost 0 bases and 8 bases, there was a span of 8 bases. There are 14 residues in the CDR3. DNA for the CDR3: TGTGCCAGCAGCTTAGCTAGTATGTATTCACCCCTCCACTTT. This sequence encodes CASSLASMYSPLHF.

The chain couples TRBV11-3 to TRBJ2-2; 11 bases match TRBD2. The CDR3 is made up of 15 amino acids. V gave up 5 bases and J gave up 5 bases; unmatched junction bases: 4. Germline V gives CDR1 SGHNT, CDR2 YENEEA. The CDR3 sequence: CASSQGLAETGELFF. CDR3 sequence (DNA): TGTGCCAGCAGCCAGGGACTAGCGGAGACCGGGGAGCTGTTTTTT.

This clone has only a few counts. V usage is TRBV9 and J usage is TRBJ1-2; 7 bases are shared with TRBD1. The germline CDR1 and CDR2 sequences are SGDLS and YYNGEE. V was clipped by 0 bases and J by 0 bases; unmatched bases: 2. CDR3 size: 15 residues. The CDR3 DNA sequence: TGTGCCAGCAGCGTAGGGACAGGTACTAACTATGGCTACACCTTC. This sequence encodes CASSVGTGTNYGYTF.

The J gene is TRBJ2-7, the V gene TRBV19; D may be TRBD2 (5 bases). CDR3 length: 14 amino acids. Germline CDR1 and CDR2: LNHDA and SQIVND (reference sequence). Trimming shortened V by 7 bases and J by 1 base, and 14 bases separated the two germline ends. The CDR3 spells CASKSGIGSYEQYF. Written as DNA, the CDR3 is TGTGCCAGTAAATCCGGGATCGGATCCTACGAGCAGTACTTC.

The gene calls are TRBV12-3 or TRBV12-4 and TRBJ2-1, with a possible D match to TRBD2 (5 bases). V was trimmed by 3 bases and J by 10 bases, leaving 13 bases between them. The CDR3 contains 13 residues. CDR3 nucleotides: TGTGCCAGCAGTTTCAAAGGACTCTCCGAGCAGTTCTTC. Translating it yields CASSFKGLSEQFF.

The CDR3 sequence: CASSYGSGRGETQYF. The CDR3 nucleotides are TGTGCCAGCAGTTATGGAAGCGGGAGAGGGGAGACCCAGTACTTC. V is TRBV6-5 and J is TRBJ2-5, with 8 positions matching TRBD2. This CDR3 spans 15 amino acids. Germline CDR1 MNHEY, CDR2 SVGAGI. The junction had 8 bases not matched to a gene; V was cut back by 3 bases and J by 5 bases.

With regard to this clone: At one boundary the junction diverges from the germline segment, which might be a read error. Here the CDR3 DNA reads TGTGCCTGCCAGGGGACAGGTACGCAGTATTTT. This sequence encodes CACQGTGTQYF. The chain recombines TRBV30 with TRBJ2-3; 8 nucleotides agree with TRBD1. The CDR3 has 11 residues. Germline-derived CDR1 and CDR2 are GTSNPN and SVGIG (reference sequence).

About this clone itself: Other DNA sequences in this specimen translate into the identical CDR3. This sequence joins TRBV29-1 and TRBJ2-3, with 9 bases matching TRBD2. The trim removed 1 base at V and 1 base at J, leaving 0 bases unmatched. This CDR3 region has 14 residues. Looked up from germline, CDR1 is SQVTM and CDR2 is ANQGSEA. The CDR3 protein is CSVEGTSGTDTQYF. The CDR3 region has the DNA TGCAGCGTTGAAGGGACTAGCGGCACAGATACGCAGTATTTT.

V and J are TRBV19 and TRBJ2-7; perhaps TRBD2 as D (6 bases). Between the trimmed V and J ends, which lost 5 bases and 3 bases, there was a span of 17 bases. CDR1 LNHDA and CDR2 SQIVND come from the germline V gene (reference sequence). The CDR3 covers 15 residues. CDR3 coding DNA: TGTGCCAGTAGTCCCGAGCCGGGACTTCACTACGAGCAGTACTTC. It translates to CASSPEPGLHYEQYF.

This chain joins TRBV4-1 and TRBJ1-1; TRBD1 aligns across 7 bases. Germline V lookup: CDR1 MGHRA, CDR2 YSYEKL. After removal of 5 bases from V and 5 bases from J, the junction contained 8 bases not matched to a gene. The CDR3 sequence is 14 residues long. The CDR3 sequence: CASSFDRDRTEAFF. As DNA, the CDR3 is TGCGCCAGCAGCTTCGACAGGGACCGTACTGAAGCTTTCTTT.

This chain connects TRBV28 to TRBJ2-2, with 7 bases aligning to TRBD1. The trim removed 8 bases at V and 3 bases at J, leaving 9 bases unmatched. The CDR3 is 15 amino acids. The V gene's germline CDR1 is MDHEN and CDR2 SYDVKM. CDR3 residues: CASSGTETYTGELFF. In DNA form, the CDR3 reads TGTGCCAGCTCCGGGACAGAAACCTACACCGGGGAGCTGTTTTTT.